The present TCR beta chain was sequenced within a study of shared clonotypes between healthy human individuals. Study-wide results and limits: On the whole, naive subsets had larger estimated richness than memory subsets had. In a few donors, around 5.5% of naive CD4 clonotypes appeared in common.

As concerns this clone: Its specificity is unknown.

Deep level was the assay's run setting. This table comes from immunoSEQ multiplex PCR, and its TCRdb copy is limited to in-frame clones, with some not included. The sample records roughly 1.4 million clones, just under 99% being singletons. Trimming took off 1 base at V and 8 bases at J, with 11 bases between the two ends. This CDR3 spans 14 amino acids. Per germline, CDR1 SEHNR and CDR2 FQNEAQ (reference sequence). The receptor was derived from a man aged 25-45 years in good health. The sample comprised naive CD4+ T cells sorted from blood. Specified subset: CD45RA+ positively selected. The chain employs TRBV7-9 and TRBJ1-4; D is ambiguous. This chain's CDR3 is CASSLETSGEKLFF. The CDR3 nucleotides read TGTGCCAGCAGCTTAGAAACGAGCGGCGAAAAACTGTTTTTT.